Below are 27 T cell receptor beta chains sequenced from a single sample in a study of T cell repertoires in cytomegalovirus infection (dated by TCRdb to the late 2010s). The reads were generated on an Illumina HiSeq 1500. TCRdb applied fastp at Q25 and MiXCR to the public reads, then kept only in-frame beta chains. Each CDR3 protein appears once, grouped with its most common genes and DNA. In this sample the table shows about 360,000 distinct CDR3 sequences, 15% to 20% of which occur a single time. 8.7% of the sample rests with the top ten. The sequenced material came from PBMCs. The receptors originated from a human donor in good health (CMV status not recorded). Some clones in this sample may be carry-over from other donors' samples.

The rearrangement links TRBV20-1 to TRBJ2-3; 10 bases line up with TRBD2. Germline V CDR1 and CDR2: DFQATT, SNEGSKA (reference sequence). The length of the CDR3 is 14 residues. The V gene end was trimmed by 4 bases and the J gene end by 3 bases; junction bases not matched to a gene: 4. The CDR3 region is CSAKGLASTDTQYF. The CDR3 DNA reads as TGCAGTGCTAAGGGACTAGCGTCAACAGATACGCAGTATTTT.

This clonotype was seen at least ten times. In nucleotides, the CDR3 is TGTGCCAGCACCCCGATCGGGGGAGGACGCGAGCAGTACTTC. This sequence encodes CASTPIGGGREQYF. V usage is TRBV7-2 and J usage is TRBJ2-7; TRBD2 is a possible D gene (6 bases). Germline CDR1 SGHTA, CDR2 FQGNSA. The germline V and J ends were trimmed by 7 bases and 6 bases, with 19 bases remaining between them. CDR3 length: 14 residues.

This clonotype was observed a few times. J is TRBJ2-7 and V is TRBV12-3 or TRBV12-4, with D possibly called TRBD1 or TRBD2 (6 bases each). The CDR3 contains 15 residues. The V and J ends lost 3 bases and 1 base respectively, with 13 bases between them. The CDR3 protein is CASSLMGGQSYEQYF. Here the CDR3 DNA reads TGTGCCAGCAGTTTGATGGGGGGCCAATCCTACGAGCAGTACTTC.

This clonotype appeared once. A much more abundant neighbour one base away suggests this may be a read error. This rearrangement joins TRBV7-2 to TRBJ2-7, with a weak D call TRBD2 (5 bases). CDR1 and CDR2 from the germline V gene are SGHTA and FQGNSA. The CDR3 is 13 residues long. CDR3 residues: CASSSSRGYEKYF. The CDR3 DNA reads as TGTGCCAGCAGTTCAAGTCGGGGTTACGAGAAGTACTTC.

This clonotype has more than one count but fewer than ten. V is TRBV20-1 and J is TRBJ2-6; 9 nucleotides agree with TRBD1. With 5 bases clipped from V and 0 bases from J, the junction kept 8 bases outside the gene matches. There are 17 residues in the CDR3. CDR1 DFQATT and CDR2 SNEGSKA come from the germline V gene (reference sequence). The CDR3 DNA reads TGCAGTGCTTCTCGAGACAGGGGGACCTCTGGGGCCAACGTCCTGACTTTC. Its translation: CSASRDRGTSGANVLTF.

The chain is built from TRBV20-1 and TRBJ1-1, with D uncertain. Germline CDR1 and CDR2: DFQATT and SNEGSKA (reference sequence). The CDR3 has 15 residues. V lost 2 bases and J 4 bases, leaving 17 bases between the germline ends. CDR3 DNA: TGCAGTGCTAGATCAGGCTCGGACCGGTTCACTGAAGCTTTCTTT. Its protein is CSARSGSDRFTEAFF.

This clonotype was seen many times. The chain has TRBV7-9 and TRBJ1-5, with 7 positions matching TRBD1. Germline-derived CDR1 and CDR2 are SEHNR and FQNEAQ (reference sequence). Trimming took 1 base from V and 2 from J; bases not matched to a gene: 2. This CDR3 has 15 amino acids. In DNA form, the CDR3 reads TGTGCCAGCAGCTTAGGAGGGACAGGCAATCAGCCCCAGCATTTT. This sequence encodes CASSLGGTGNQPQHF.

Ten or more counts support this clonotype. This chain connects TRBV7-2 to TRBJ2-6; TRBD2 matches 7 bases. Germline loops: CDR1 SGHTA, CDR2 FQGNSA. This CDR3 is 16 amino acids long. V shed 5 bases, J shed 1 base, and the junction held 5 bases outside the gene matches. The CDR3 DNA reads TGTGCCAGCAGCCGGCAGGGAGGGTCTGGGGCCAACGTCCTGACTTTC. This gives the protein CASSRQGGSGANVLTF.

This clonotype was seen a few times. DNA for the CDR3: TGTGCCAGCAGCGGACCGGGGGGAAATCAGCCCCAGCATTTT. Its translation: CASSGPGGNQPQHF. The chain employs TRBV12-3 or TRBV12-4 and TRBJ1-5, with D perhaps TRBD1 (5 bases). The CDR3 contains 14 residues. Trimming took off 6 bases at V and 4 bases at J, with 13 bases between the two ends.

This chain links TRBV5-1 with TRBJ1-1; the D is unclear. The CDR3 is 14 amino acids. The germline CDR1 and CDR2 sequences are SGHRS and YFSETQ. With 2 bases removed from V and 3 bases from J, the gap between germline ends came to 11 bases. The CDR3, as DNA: TGCGCCAGCAGCTTAGGAGGGTCTCACACTGAAGCTTTCTTT. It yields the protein CASSLGGSHTEAFF.

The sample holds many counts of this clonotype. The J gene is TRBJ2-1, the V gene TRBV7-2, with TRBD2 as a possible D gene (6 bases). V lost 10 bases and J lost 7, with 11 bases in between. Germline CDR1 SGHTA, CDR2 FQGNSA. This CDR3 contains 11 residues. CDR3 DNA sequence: TGTGCCACTTCACTAGCAAATGAGCAGTTCTTC. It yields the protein CATSLANEQFF.

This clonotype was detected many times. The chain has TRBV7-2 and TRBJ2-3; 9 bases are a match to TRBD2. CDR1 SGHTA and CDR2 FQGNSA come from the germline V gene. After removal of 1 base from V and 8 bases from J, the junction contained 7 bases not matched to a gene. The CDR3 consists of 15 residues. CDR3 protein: CASSLGAASGVTQYF. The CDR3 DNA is TGTGCCAGCAGCTTAGGGGCGGCTAGCGGGGTTACGCAGTATTTT.

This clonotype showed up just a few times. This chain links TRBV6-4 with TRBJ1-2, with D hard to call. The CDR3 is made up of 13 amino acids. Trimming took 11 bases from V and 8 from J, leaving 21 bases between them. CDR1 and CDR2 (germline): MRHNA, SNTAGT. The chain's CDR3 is CAHLGEGPRGYTF. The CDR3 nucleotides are TGTGCCCACCTGGGAGAAGGGCCGCGGGGCTACACCTTC.

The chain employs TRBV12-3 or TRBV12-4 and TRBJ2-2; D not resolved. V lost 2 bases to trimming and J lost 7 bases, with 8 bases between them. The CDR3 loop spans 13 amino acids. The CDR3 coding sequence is TGTGCCAGCAGTTTACGGTCCGGCGGGGAGCTGTTTTTT. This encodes CASSLRSGGELFF.

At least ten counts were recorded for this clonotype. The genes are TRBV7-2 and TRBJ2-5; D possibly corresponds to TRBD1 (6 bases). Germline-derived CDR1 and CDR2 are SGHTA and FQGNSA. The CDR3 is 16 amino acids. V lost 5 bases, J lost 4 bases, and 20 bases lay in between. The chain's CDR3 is CASSPQGTPRRETQYF. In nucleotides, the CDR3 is TGTGCCAGCAGCCCCCAGGGGACCCCACGAAGAGAGACCCAGTACTTC.

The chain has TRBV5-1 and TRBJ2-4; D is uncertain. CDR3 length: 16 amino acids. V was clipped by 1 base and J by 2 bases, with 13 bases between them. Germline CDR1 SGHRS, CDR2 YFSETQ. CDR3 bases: TGCGCCAGCAGCTTGCAATCGGGTCCAACCAAAAACATTCAGTACTTC. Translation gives CASSLQSGPTKNIQYF.

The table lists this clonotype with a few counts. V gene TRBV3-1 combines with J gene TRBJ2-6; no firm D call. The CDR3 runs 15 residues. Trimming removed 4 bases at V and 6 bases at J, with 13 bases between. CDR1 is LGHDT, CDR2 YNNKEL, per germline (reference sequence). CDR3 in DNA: TGTGCCAGCAGCCCCCACATTGCCGCGGCCAACGTCCTGACTTTC. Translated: CASSPHIAAANVLTF.

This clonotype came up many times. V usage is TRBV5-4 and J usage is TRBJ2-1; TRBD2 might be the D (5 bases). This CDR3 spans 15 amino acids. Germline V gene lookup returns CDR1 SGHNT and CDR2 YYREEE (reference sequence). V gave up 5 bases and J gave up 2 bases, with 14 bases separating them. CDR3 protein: CASRPSGSTYNEQFF. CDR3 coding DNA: TGTGCCAGCAGACCGAGCGGAAGTACCTACAATGAGCAGTTCTTC. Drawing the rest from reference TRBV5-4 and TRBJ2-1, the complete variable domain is ETGVTQSPTHLIKTRGQQVTLRCSSQSGHNTVSWYQQALGQGPQFIFQYYREEENGRGNFPPRFSGLQFPNYSSELNVNALELDDSALYLCASRPSGSTYNEQFFGPGTRLTVL.

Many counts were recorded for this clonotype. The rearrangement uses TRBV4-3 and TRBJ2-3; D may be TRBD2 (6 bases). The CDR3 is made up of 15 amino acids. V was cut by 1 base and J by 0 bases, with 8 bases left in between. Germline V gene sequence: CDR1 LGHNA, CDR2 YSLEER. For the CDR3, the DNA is TGCGCCAGCAGCCAAGTTCGGGGGAGCACAGATACGCAGTATTTT. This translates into CASSQVRGSTDTQYF.

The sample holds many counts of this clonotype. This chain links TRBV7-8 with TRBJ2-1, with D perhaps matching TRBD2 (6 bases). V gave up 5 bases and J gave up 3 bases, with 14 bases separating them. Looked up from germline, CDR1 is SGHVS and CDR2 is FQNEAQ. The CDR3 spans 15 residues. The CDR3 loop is CASSPERVGYNEQFF. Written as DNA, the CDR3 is TGTGCCAGCAGCCCGGAGCGGGTAGGCTACAATGAGCAGTTCTTC.

The CDR3 DNA is TGCAGCGCCCGTCCCGGGACTAGCCTCCACCAAGAGACCCAGTACTTC. Encoded protein: CSARPGTSLHQETQYF. The V call is TRBV29-1, the J call TRBJ2-5; 9 nucleotides agree with TRBD2. The V gene end was trimmed by 7 bases and the J gene end by 0 bases; junction bases not matched to a gene: 12. Germline CDR1 and CDR2: SQVTM and ANQGSEA. The CDR3 has 16 residues.

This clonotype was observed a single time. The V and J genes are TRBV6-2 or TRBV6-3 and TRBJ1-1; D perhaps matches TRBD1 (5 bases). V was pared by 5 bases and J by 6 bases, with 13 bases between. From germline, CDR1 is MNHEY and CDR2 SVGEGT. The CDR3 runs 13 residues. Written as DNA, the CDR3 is TGTGCCAGCAGTCCGGCTGGAGGGGCTGAAGCTTTCTTT. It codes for CASSPAGGAEAFF.

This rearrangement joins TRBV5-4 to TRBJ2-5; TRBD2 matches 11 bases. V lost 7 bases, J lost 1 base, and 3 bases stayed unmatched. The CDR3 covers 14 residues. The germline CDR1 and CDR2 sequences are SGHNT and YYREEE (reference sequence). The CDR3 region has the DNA TGTGCCAGCGGGACTAGCGGCGTCCAAGAGACCCAGTACTTC. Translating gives CASGTSGVQETQYF.

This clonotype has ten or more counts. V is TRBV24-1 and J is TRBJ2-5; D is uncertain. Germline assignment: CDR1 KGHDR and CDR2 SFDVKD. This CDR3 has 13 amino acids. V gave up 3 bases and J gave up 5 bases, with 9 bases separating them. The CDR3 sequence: CATSDVVLETQYF. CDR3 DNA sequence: TGTGCCACCAGTGATGTGGTATTGGAGACCCAGTACTTC.

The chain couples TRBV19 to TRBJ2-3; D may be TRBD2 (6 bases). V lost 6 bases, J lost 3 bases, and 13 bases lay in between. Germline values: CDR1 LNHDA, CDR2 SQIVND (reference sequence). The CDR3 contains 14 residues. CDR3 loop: CASRTLAATDTQYF. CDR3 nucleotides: TGTGCCAGTAGAACTTTAGCGGCAACAGATACGCAGTATTTT. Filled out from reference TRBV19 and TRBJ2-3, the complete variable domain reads DGGITQSPKYLFRKEGQNVTLSCEQNLNHDAMYWYRQDPGQGLRLIYYSQIVNDFQKGDIAEGYSVSREKKESFPLTVTSAQKNPTAFYLCASRTLAATDTQYFGPGTRLTVL.

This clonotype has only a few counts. CDR3 loop: CASSQSEKTEQYF. The DNA for the CDR3 is TGTGCCAGCTCACAAAGTGAAAAAACCGAGCAGTACTTC. The chain recombines TRBV18 with TRBJ2-7, with D uncertain. V gave up 4 bases and J gave up 6 bases, with 13 bases separating them. The length of the CDR3 is 13 residues. Germline-derived CDR1 and CDR2 are KGHSH and LQKENI.

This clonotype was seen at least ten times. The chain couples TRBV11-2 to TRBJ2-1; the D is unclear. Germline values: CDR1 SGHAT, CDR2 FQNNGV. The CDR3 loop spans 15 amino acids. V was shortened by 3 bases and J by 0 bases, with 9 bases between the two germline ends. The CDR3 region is CASSFVADSYNEQFF. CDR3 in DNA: TGTGCCAGCAGCTTCGTGGCGGACTCCTACAATGAGCAGTTCTTC.